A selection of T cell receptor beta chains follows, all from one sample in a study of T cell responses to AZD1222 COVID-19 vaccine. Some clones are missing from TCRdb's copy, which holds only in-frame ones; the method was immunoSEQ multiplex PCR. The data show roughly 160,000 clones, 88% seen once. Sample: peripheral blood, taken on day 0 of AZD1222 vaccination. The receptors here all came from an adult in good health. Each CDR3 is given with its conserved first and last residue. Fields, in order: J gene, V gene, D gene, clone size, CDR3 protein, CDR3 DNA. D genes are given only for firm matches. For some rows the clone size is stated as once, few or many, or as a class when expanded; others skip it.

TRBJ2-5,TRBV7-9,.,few,CASSPGTFVEETQYF,TGTGCCAGCAGCCCCGGGACCTTTGTAGAAGAGACCCAGTACTTC
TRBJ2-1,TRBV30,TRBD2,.,CAWSSLAAQPYNEQFF,TGTGCCTGGAGCTCGCTAGCGGCCCAGCCTTACAATGAGCAGTTCTTC
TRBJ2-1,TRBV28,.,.,CASSLIEERYNEQFF,TGTGCCAGCAGTTTAATTGAGGAAAGGTACAATGAGCAGTTCTTC
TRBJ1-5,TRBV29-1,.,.,CSVERADLSNQPQHF,TGCAGCGTTGAAAGGGCGGACCTTAGCAATCAGCCCCAGCATTTT
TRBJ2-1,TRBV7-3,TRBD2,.,CASSRTSGMDEQFF,TGTGCCAGCAGCCGGACTAGCGGGATGGATGAGCAGTTCTTC
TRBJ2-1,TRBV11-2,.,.,CASSSDRTGNEQFF,TGTGCCAGCAGCTCCGACCGTACAGGGAATGAGCAGTTCTTC
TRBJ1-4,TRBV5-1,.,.,CASSISSGGDEKLFF,TGCGCCAGCAGCATCTCCAGCGGGGGAGATGAAAAACTGTTTTTT
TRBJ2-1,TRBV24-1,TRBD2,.,CATSDFRGGDHNEQFF,TGTGCCACCAGTGATTTTCGGGGGGGGGACCACAATGAGCAGTTCTTC
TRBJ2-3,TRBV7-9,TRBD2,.,CASSLDGLAGSDTQYF,TGTGCCAGCAGCTTGGACGGACTAGCGGGCTCAGATACGCAGTATTTT
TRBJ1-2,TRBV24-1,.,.,CATSAPTRSEGNYYGYTF,TGTGCCACCAGTGCCCCGACGAGATCCGAGGGGAATTACTATGGCTACACCTTC
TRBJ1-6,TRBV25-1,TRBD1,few,CASSEGGQESSPLHF,TGTGCCAGCAGTGAAGGGGGACAGGAAAGTTCACCCCTCCACTTT
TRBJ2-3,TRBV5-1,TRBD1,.,CASSLGQGATDTQYF,TGCGCCAGCAGCTTGGGACAGGGGGCAACAGATACGCAGTATTTT
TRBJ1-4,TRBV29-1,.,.,CSVGMGWREKLFF,TGCAGCGTTGGCATGGGGTGGCGGGAAAAACTGTTTTTT
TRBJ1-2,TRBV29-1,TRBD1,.,CSAQVTGGHNYGYTF,TGCAGCGCTCAAGTGACAGGGGGCCATAACTATGGCTACACCTTC
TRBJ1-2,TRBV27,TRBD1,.,CASSDRANGYTF,TGTGCCAGCAGTGACAGGGCGAATGGCTACACCTTC
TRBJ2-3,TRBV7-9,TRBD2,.,CASSLSGGKDTQYF,TGTGCCAGCAGCTTGAGCGGGGGTAAAGATACGCAGTATTTT
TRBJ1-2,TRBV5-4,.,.,CASSLEGRPGGYTF,TGTGCCAGCAGCTTGGAGGGTCGACCCGGGGGCTACACCTTC
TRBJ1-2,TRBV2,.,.,CASSDGALDYGYTF,TGTGCCAGCAGTGATGGGGCTTTGGACTATGGCTACACCTTC
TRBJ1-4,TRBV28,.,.,CASSWTRGTNEKLFF,TGTGCCAGCAGCTGGACCCGCGGGACTAATGAAAAACTGTTTTTT
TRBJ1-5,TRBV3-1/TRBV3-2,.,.,CASSFGGTDQPQHF,TGTGCCAGCAGCTTCGGGGGCACGGATCAGCCCCAGCATTTT
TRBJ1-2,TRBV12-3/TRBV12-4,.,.,CASSPGDYGYTF,TGTGCCAGCAGTCCCGGAGACTATGGCTACACCTTC
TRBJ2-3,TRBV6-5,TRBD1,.,CASSYRQGTDTQYF,TGTGCCAGCAGTTATCGACAGGGTACAGATACGCAGTATTTT
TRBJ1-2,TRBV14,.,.,CASSQVKGSGGYTF,TGTGCCAGCAGCCAAGTTAAGGGCAGCGGGGGCTACACCTTC
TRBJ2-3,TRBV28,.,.,CASRRPSTDTQYF,TGTGCCAGCAGGAGGCCTAGCACAGATACGCAGTATTTT
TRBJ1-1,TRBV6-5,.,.,CASSYRPTDLNTEAFF,TGTGCCAGCAGTTACCGCCCGACAGATTTGAACACTGAAGCTTTCTTT
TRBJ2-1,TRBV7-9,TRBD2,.,CASSFGGGPLNEQFF,TGTGCCAGCAGCTTCGGCGGGGGGCCTCTCAATGAGCAGTTCTTC
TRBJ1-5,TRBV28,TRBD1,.,CASSRGTGSNQPQHF,TGTGCCAGCAGTCGGGGGACAGGTAGCAATCAGCCCCAGCATTTT
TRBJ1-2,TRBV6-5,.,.,CASSYKQGVNGGYTF,TGTGCCAGCAGTTATAAACAGGGTGTTAACGGAGGCTACACCTTC
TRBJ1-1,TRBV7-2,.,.,CASSLGAGLNTEAFF,TGTGCCAGCAGCTTAGGGGCCGGCCTCAACACTGAAGCTTTCTTT
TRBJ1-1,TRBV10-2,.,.,CASMRTPNTEAFF,TGCGCCAGCATGCGGACCCCAAACACTGAAGCTTTCTTT
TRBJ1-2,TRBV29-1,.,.,CSVEPGNYGYTF,TGCAGCGTTGAACCAGGGAACTATGGCTACACCTTC
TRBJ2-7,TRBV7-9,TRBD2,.,CASSLRSTSGSYEQYF,TGTGCCAGCAGCTTACGCTCTACTAGCGGCTCCTACGAGCAGTACTTC
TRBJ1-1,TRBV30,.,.,CAWRVRALEAFF,TGTGCCTGGAGGGTAAGGGCCCTTGAAGCTTTCTTT
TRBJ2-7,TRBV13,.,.,CASSSTHTTYEQYF,TGTGCCAGCAGCTCGACGCATACCACCTACGAGCAGTACTTC
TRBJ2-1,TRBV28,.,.,CASSFHREPFF,TGTGCCAGCAGTTTCCACAGGGAGCCGTTCTTC
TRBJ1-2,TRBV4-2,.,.,CASSQESTESYTF,TGTGCCAGCAGCCAAGAGTCGACAGAAAGCTACACCTTC
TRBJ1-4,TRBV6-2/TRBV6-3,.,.,CASSYPTLRRTNEKLFF,TGTGCCAGCAGTTACCCTACCCTACGGCGCACTAATGAAAAACTGTTTTTT
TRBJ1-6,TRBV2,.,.,CASSGSGNPYNSPLHF,TGTGCCAGCAGTGGGTCCGGGAACCCCTATAATTCACCCCTCCACTTT
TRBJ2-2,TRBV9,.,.,CASSVVLGGELFF,TGTGCCAGCAGCGTAGTACTCGGTGGCGAGCTGTTTTTT